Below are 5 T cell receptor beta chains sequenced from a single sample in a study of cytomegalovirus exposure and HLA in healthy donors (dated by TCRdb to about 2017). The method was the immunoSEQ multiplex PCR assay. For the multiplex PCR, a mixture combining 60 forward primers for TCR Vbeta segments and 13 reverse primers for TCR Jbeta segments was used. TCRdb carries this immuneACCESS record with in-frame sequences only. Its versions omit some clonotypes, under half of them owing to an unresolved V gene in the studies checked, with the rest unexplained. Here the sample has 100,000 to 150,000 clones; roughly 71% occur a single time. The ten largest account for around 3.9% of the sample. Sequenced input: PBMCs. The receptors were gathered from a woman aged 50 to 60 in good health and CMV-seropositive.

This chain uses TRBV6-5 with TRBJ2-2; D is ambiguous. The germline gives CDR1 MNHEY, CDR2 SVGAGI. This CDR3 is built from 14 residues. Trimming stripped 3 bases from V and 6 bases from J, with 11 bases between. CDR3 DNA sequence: TGTGCCAGCAGTTATGGGCAGGTGTCCGGGGAGCTGTTTTTT. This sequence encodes CASSYGQVSGELFF.

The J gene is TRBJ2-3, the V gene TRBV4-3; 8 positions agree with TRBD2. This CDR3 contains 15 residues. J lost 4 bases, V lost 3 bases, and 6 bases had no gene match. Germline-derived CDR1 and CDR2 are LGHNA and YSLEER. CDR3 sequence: CASSQISGAPDTQYF. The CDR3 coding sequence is TGCGCCAGCAGCCAGATTAGCGGGGCCCCAGATACGCAGTATTTT.

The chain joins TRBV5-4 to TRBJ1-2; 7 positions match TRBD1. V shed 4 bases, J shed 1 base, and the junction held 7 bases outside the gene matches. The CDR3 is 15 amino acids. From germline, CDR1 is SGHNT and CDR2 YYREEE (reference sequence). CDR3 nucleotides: TGTGCCAGCAGCGTCGACAGGGCGATTAACTATGGCTACACCTTC. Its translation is CASSVDRAINYGYTF.

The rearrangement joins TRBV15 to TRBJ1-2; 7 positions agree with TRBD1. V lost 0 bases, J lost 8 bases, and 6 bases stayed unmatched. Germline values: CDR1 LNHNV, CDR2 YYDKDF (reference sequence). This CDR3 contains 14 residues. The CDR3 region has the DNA TGTGCCACCAGCAGAGAACCGACAGGGAACGGCTACACCTTC. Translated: CATSREPTGNGYTF.

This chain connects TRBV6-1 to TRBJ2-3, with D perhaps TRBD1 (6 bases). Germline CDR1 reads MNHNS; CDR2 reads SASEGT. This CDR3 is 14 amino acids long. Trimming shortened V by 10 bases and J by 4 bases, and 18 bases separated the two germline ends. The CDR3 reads CATITGLGADTQYF. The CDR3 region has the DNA TGTGCCACAATAACAGGGTTGGGAGCAGATACGCAGTATTTT.